The 32 T cell receptor beta chains below come from one sample, sequenced in a study of blood T cell repertoires in COVID-19. Only in-frame clones appear in the TCRdb table, and some are missing; sequencing was by immunoSEQ multiplex PCR. The sample consists of over 150,000 clones, 85% to 95% of them appearing once. Sequenced input: peripheral blood. The receptors shown here come from a man aged 30-40 years with COVID-19, enrolled during active disease.

This clone was seen a few times. This chain uses TRBV7-6 with TRBJ1-6, with TRBD1 identical over 7 bases. V was pared by 5 bases and J by 7 bases, with 8 bases of the junction left unmatched. Looked up from germline, CDR1 is SGHVS and CDR2 is FNYEAQ. The CDR3 totals 15 residues. The CDR3 nucleotides are TGTGCCAGCAGCACCCGACAGGGACGGAATTCACCCCTCCACTTT. Encoded protein: CASSTRQGRNSPLHF.

CDR3 loop: CASSPGDRGPYSNQPQHF. In nucleotides, the CDR3 is TGTGCCAGCAGCCCTGGGGACAGGGGCCCTTATAGCAATCAGCCCCAGCATTTT. The chain joins TRBV9 to TRBJ1-5; 10 positions match TRBD1. CDR3 length: 18 residues. Unmatched junction bases numbered 10, after V lost 4 bases and J lost 0 bases. Germline-derived CDR1 and CDR2 are SGDLS and YYNGEE.

The chain couples TRBV6-6 to TRBJ2-2, with D possibly matching TRBD1 (6 bases). The V end was cut by 5 bases, the J end by 4 bases, with 8 bases between. Germline values: CDR1 MNHNY, CDR2 SVGAGI (reference sequence). This CDR3 has 13 amino acids. The CDR3 region has the DNA TGTGCCAGCAGTGGACAGCCCACCGGGGAGCTGTTTTTT. It yields the protein CASSGQPTGELFF.

V gene TRBV5-1 combines with J gene TRBJ2-7; 7 nucleotides line up with TRBD1. Germline lookup yields CDR1 SGHRS and CDR2 YFSETQ. The CDR3 consists of 13 residues. V lost 5 bases to trimming and J lost 3 bases; unmatched junction nucleotides: 5. The CDR3 protein is CASRDGTDYEQYF. CDR3 bases: TGCGCCAGCAGGGACGGGACAGACTACGAGCAGTACTTC.

This chain links TRBV4-1 with TRBJ1-6; D remains unclear. Trimming took off 0 bases at V and 8 bases at J, with 8 bases between the two ends. The CDR3 has 14 residues. Germline V gene lookup returns CDR1 MGHRA and CDR2 YSYEKL. The CDR3: CASSQESIDSPLHF. CDR3 coding DNA: TGCGCCAGCAGCCAAGAGAGTATCGATTCACCCCTCCACTTT.

This clone came up a few times. The chain is built from TRBV27 and TRBJ2-7, with D possibly matching TRBD2 (5 bases). Trimming removed 10 bases at V and 0 bases at J, with 13 bases between. The CDR3 has 13 residues. Germline CDR1 and CDR2: MNHEY and SMNVEV (reference sequence). CDR3 nucleotide sequence: TGTGCCACCTCACTGAGGGTCTCCTACGAGCAGTACTTC. Residues: CATSLRVSYEQYF.

This rearrangement joins TRBV6-1 to TRBJ2-7; D unclear. The CDR3 loop spans 12 amino acids. Trimming cost V 1 base and J 6 bases, with 7 bases left between them. The V gene's germline CDR1 is MNHNS and CDR2 SASEGT. The CDR3, as DNA: TGTGCCAGCAGTGAAGGTCCTACCGAGCAGTACTTC. It translates to CASSEGPTEQYF.

CDR3 coding DNA: TGTGCCAGCAGTTACTCGGGGGCACACTCCCAGCCCCAGCATTTT. It specifies CASSYSGAHSQPQHF. The chain is built from TRBV6-2 or TRBV6-3 and TRBJ1-5; D may be TRBD1 (6 bases). The CDR3 extends over 15 amino acids. Germline CDR1 is MNHEY and CDR2 is SVGEGT. The V end was cut by 0 bases, the J end by 7 bases, with 13 bases between.

The rearrangement links TRBV2 to TRBJ1-5; tentatively, D is TRBD1 (6 bases). CDR3 size: 14 residues. Trimming took off 5 bases at V and 6 bases at J, with 14 bases between the two ends. Germline loops: CDR1 SNHLY, CDR2 FYNNEI. The CDR3 DNA sequence: TGTGCCAGCAGTAATTTCGCAGGGGTTCAGCCCCAGCATTTT. Translation gives CASSNFAGVQPQHF.

The chain employs TRBV6-4 and TRBJ2-1; TRBD1 might be the D (5 bases). CDR1 is MRHNA and CDR2 is SNTAGT in the germline V gene. Trimming stripped 0 bases from V and 0 bases from J, with 15 bases between. The CDR3 has 18 amino acids. For the CDR3, the DNA is TGTGCCAGCAGTGACTCTAGGGGCCGCCCCTCCTCCTACAATGAGCAGTTCTTC. Translation gives CASSDSRGRPSSYNEQFF.

This sequence joins TRBV28 and TRBJ1-1; the D is unclear. From germline, CDR1 is MDHEN and CDR2 SYDVKM. The CDR3 spans 15 residues. The V gene lost 6 bases and the J gene lost 1 base, with 15 bases spanning the gap. CDR3 loop: CASRLPPGRNTEAFF. The CDR3 DNA follows: TGTGCCAGCAGGTTACCCCCAGGCCGGAACACTGAAGCTTTCTTT.

The V gene is TRBV19, the J gene TRBJ1-2; weak D call: TRBD1 (6 bases). Germline V gene sequence: CDR1 LNHDA, CDR2 SQIVND (reference sequence). The CDR3 loop spans 13 amino acids. V was pared by 1 base and J by 7 bases, with 10 bases between. The DNA for the CDR3 is TGTGCCAGTAGTATAGCAGGGGCAAGTGGCTACACCTTC. The encoded protein is CASSIAGASGYTF. Variable domain in full (rest from reference TRBV19 and TRBJ1-2): DGGITQSPKYLFRKEGQNVTLSCEQNLNHDAMYWYRQDPGQGLRLIYYSQIVNDFQKGDIAEGYSVSREKKESFPLTVTSAQKNPTAFYLCASSIAGASGYTFGSGTRLTVV.

This rearrangement joins TRBV19 to TRBJ2-2, with TRBD1 matching over 9 bases. CDR1 LNHDA and CDR2 SQIVND come from the germline V gene (reference sequence). The CDR3 contains 15 residues. V lost 3 bases and J lost 4; bases outside the gene matches: 3. CDR3 DNA: TGTGCCAGTAGTATCGGGACAGGGACCACCGGGGAGCTGTTTTTT. Translated, it gives CASSIGTGTTGELFF.

The chain links TRBV6-1 to TRBJ1-1; D might be TRBD1 (6 bases). Trimming pared 1 base from V and 0 bases from J, leaving 9 bases between. This CDR3 spans 15 amino acids. CDR1 MNHNS and CDR2 SASEGT come from the germline V gene. The CDR3 DNA sequence: TGTGCCAGCAGTGAAGGAGCAGGGGTGAACACTGAAGCTTTCTTT. Protein: CASSEGAGVNTEAFF.

J is TRBJ2-5 and V is TRBV5-1, with 7 bases that match TRBD1. The CDR3 is made up of 13 amino acids. J was trimmed by 3 bases and V by 4 bases; bases with no gene match: 3. Per the germline V gene, CDR1 is SGHRS and CDR2 is YFSETQ. The CDR3 is CASSITGEETQYF. CDR3 sequence (DNA): TGCGCCAGCAGCATAACAGGGGAAGAGACCCAGTACTTC.

This clone has only a few counts. The chain has TRBV19 and TRBJ1-2; TRBD1 aligns across 7 bases. CDR3 length: 14 amino acids. Germline CDR1 reads LNHDA; CDR2 reads SQIVND (reference sequence). Trimming removed 4 bases from V and 3 bases from J; junction bases left unmatched: 5. The CDR3 reads CASSTQGGYYGYTF. The CDR3 DNA reads as TGTGCCAGTAGTACACAAGGGGGCTACTATGGCTACACCTTC.

The gene calls are TRBV5-1 and TRBJ1-2; 10 bases agree with TRBD1. The germline CDR1 and CDR2 sequences are SGHRS and YFSETQ. V dropped 3 bases and J dropped 4; count of bases not matched to a gene: 15. The CDR3 totals 18 residues. Here the CDR3 DNA reads TGCGCCAGCAGCTCCTCGACAGGGGGCGCCGGGTTGGGCTATGGCTACACCTTC. The encoded protein is CASSSSTGGAGLGYGYTF.

The rearrangement joins TRBV24-1 to TRBJ1-6; TRBD1 might be the D (5 bases). The CDR3 runs 15 residues. V gave up 4 bases and J gave up 7 bases, with 13 bases separating them. The germline V gene encodes CDR1 KGHDR and CDR2 SFDVKD. CDR3 DNA sequence: TGTGCCACCAGTGAGGCAGGGCCCCGAAATTCACCCCTCCACTTT. Translated: CATSEAGPRNSPLHF.

This rearrangement joins TRBV2 to TRBJ1-1; possible D gene TRBD1, 5 bases. CDR1 SNHLY and CDR2 FYNNEI come from the germline V gene. V was shortened by 9 bases and J by 5 bases, with 16 bases between the two germline ends. The length of the CDR3 is 13 residues. Written as DNA, the CDR3 is TGTGCCAGGCGGGGGACGGGAGGGACTGAAGCTTTCTTT. It is translated as CARRGTGGTEAFF. Variable domain in full (rest from reference TRBV2 and TRBJ1-1): EPEVTQTPSHQVTQMGQEVILRCVPISNHLYFYWYRQILGQKVEFLVSFYNNEISEKSEIFDDQFSVERPDGSNFTLKIRSTKLEDSAMYFCARRGTGGTEAFFGQGTRLTVV.

The chain is built from TRBV9 and TRBJ1-1, with 11 bases that match TRBD1. Trimming took 1 base from V and 5 from J; bases not matched to a gene: 7. Germline loops: CDR1 SGDLS, CDR2 YYNGEE. This CDR3 is built from 16 residues. Written as DNA, the CDR3 is TGTGCCAGCAGCGTAACACGCGGGACAGGGGGGACTGAAGCTTTCTTT. Its protein is CASSVTRGTGGTEAFF. Looking up the rest from reference TRBV9 and TRBJ1-1 gives the full variable domain: DSGVTQTPKHLITATGQRVTLRCSPRSGDLSVYWYQQSLDQGLQFLIQYYNGEERAKGNILERFSAQQFPDLHSELNLSSLELGDSALYFCASSVTRGTGGTEAFFGQGTRLTVV.

The chain employs TRBV6-5 and TRBJ2-1, with 7 bases identical to TRBD1. V lost 6 bases and J lost 14; bases outside the gene matches: 13. This CDR3 is built from 13 residues. CDR1 is MNHEY, CDR2 SVGAGI, per germline. CDR3 amino acids: CASRGQARLNEFF. The CDR3 region has the DNA TGTGCCAGCAGAGGACAGGCGCGTTTGAATGAGTTCTTC.

A remark on this clone: Different DNA sequences within this sample yield the same CDR3. The V and J genes are TRBV6-5 and TRBJ2-5; 7 positions agree with TRBD1. CDR1 is MNHEY and CDR2 is SVGAGI in the germline V gene. J gave up 2 bases and V 7 bases, and 7 bases lay outside the gene matches. The CDR3 is made up of 14 amino acids. The CDR3 bases are TGTGCCAGCACCAAACCGGGACAGCAAGAGACCCAGTACTTC. Amino acid sequence: CASTKPGQQETQYF.

The chain combines TRBV6-5 with TRBJ1-2, with TRBD1 identical over 9 bases. CDR3 length: 14 amino acids. J gave up 8 bases and V 5 bases, and 9 bases lay outside the gene matches. The germline V gene encodes CDR1 MNHEY and CDR2 SVGAGI. In DNA, the CDR3 is TGTGCCAGCAGTCCACAGGGGGCTTTAAGCGGCTACACCTTC. Amino acids: CASSPQGALSGYTF.

This chain's CDR3 is CATSVTLGAQHF. In nucleotides, the CDR3 is TGTGCCACCAGCGTGACCCTCGGGGCCCAGCATTTT. The J gene is TRBJ1-5, the V gene TRBV15, with D uncertain. This CDR3 has 12 amino acids. V lost 5 bases to trimming and J lost 11 bases, with 13 bases between them. Germline V CDR1 and CDR2: LNHNV, YYDKDF (reference sequence).

The chain uses TRBV7-6 and TRBJ2-2; TRBD2 agrees at 7 bases. The J segment lost 2 bases and the V segment lost 6 bases, leaving 12 bases of the junction unmatched. Germline assignment: CDR1 SGHVS and CDR2 FNYEAQ. The CDR3 covers 17 residues. DNA of the CDR3: TGTGCCAGCAGTTCATCTTCTGGACTAGTAAACACCGGGGAGCTGTTTTTT. This sequence encodes CASSSSSGLVNTGELFF. Supplemented by reference TRBV7-6 and TRBJ2-2, the full variable domain reads GAGVSQSPRYKVTKRGQDVALRCDPISGHVSLYWYRQALGQGPEFLTYFNYEAQQDKSGLPNDRFSAERPEGSISTLTIQRTEQRDSAMYRCASSSSSGLVNTGELFFGEGSRLTVL.

The chain combines TRBV27 with TRBJ1-1; D is uncertain. CDR3 size: 15 residues. Trimming removed 7 bases at V and 3 bases at J, with 18 bases between. In germline, CDR1 is MNHEY, CDR2 SMNVEV (reference sequence). The CDR3 loop is CASKPLAVRDTEAFF. CDR3 in DNA: TGTGCCAGCAAGCCCCTAGCGGTCAGAGACACTGAAGCTTTCTTT.

The chain combines TRBV30 with TRBJ1-2; weak D call: TRBD1 (6 bases). V was clipped by 0 bases and J by 7 bases, with 18 bases between them. The CDR3 has 15 residues. The germline CDR1 and CDR2 sequences are GTSNPN and SVGIG (reference sequence). CDR3 coding DNA: TGTGCCTGGAGTGTCCTTCGGCAGGGGTGGTCTGGCTACACCTTC. The encoded protein is CAWSVLRQGWSGYTF.

This chain uses TRBV12-3 or TRBV12-4 with TRBJ1-6; the match to TRBD1 covers 7 bases. The CDR3 has 13 residues. V gave up 5 bases and J gave up 11 bases; unmatched junction bases: 6. The CDR3 loop is CASSPLQGTPLHF. The CDR3 DNA is TGTGCCAGCAGTCCCTTACAGGGGACACCCCTCCACTTT.

The gene calls are TRBV12-3 or TRBV12-4 and TRBJ2-7; D gene uncertain. V was shortened by 1 base and J by 6 bases, with 10 bases between the two germline ends. CDR3 length equals 13 residues. The CDR3 loop is CASSLVSLGEQYF. The CDR3 nucleotides are TGTGCCAGCAGTTTAGTCAGTCTTGGCGAGCAGTACTTC.

The chain joins TRBV7-3 to TRBJ2-1; 11 nucleotides line up with TRBD2. Germline assignment: CDR1 SGHTA and CDR2 FQGTGA. The V and J ends lost 4 bases and 9 bases, in that order; junction bases with no gene match: 8. There are 15 residues in the CDR3. The CDR3 nucleotides are TGTGCCAGCAGCTCCCGACTAGCGGGGCTGGCTGAGCAGTTCTTC. It encodes CASSSRLAGLAEQFF.

The rearrangement links TRBV5-1 to TRBJ2-3, with D unresolved. V was clipped by 0 bases and J by 6 bases, with 5 bases between them. CDR1 is SGHRS and CDR2 is YFSETQ in the germline V gene. CDR3 length: 12 residues. This CDR3 reads CASSLASDTQYF. The CDR3 bases are TGCGCCAGCAGCTTGGCTTCGGATACGCAGTATTTT.

This chain connects TRBV6-5 to TRBJ1-3; 7 positions match TRBD1. The germline V gene encodes CDR1 MNHEY and CDR2 SVGAGI. This CDR3 is built from 14 residues. With V trimmed by 7 bases and J by 7 bases, 10 bases remained unmatched. The CDR3 loop is CASKRQGSANTIYF. CDR3 nucleotides: TGTGCCAGCAAAAGACAGGGAAGTGCGAACACCATATATTTT.